Sequencing of this T cell receptor (beta chain) was carried out in a study of identical twins. The CDR3 totals 15 residues. V was cut by 2 bases and J by 1 base, with 11 bases left in between. Germline lookup yields CDR1 SEHNR and CDR2 FQNEAQ (reference sequence). TCRdb redid the calling of the 5' RACE reads with MiXCR, one entry per CDR3 protein. The sample has approximately 250,000 distinct CDR3 sequences; 6.5% are singletons. Only a few counts were recorded for this clonotype. The same sample was also used in a study of T cells expressing NK-cell markers. From that paper: Of eight sequenced donors, seven were HCMV-seropositive and one HCMV-seronegative.

The chain uses TRBV7-9 and TRBJ1-1; D uncertain. The TCR was taken from a woman younger than 30 in good health. The source material was CD8+ T cells sorted from blood. The CDR3 nucleotides read TGTGCCAGCAGCTTATGGGGATCTGGGAACACTGAAGCTTTCTTT. It translates to CASSLWGSGNTEAFF.